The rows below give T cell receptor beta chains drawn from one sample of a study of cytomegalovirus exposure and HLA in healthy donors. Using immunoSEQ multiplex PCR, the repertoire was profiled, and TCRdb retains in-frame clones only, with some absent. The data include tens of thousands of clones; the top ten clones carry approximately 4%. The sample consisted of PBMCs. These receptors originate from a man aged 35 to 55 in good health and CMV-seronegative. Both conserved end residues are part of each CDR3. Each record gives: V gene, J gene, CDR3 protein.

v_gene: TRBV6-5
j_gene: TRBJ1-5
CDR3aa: CASSQMRGGNQPQHF

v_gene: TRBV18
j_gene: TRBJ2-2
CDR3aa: CASSPLGTGNTGELFF

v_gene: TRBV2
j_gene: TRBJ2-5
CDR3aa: CASRSDQETQYF

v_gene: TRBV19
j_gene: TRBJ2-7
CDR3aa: CASGPGYEQYF

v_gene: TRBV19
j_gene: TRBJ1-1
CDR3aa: CASSYAGANLNTEAFF

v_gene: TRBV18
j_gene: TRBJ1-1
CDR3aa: CASSRDPGTGTSEAFF

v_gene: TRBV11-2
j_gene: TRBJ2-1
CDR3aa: CASRDIAGPSYNEQFF

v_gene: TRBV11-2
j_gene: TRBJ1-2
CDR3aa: CASSFRRGVSF

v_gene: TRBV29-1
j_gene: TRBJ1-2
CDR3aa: CSADSNYGYTF

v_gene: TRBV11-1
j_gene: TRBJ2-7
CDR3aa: CASRPTGTASYEQYF

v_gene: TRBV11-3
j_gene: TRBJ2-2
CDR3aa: CASSMGQSNTGELFF

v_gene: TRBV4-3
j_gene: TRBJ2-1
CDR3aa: CASSQEGPAGGPGEQFF

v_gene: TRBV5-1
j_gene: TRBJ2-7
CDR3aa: CASSLTTRAGASYEQYF

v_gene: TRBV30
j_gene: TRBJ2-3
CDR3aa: CAWRVVEAGDRYYTDTQYF

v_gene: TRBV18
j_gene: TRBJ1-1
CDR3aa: CASSLDRAEAFF

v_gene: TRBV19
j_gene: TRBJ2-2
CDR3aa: CASSMSVTTGELFF